Given below is one T cell receptor beta chain in context. The antigen this receptor binds is unknown. Per-base quality was not reported, and no clone a single base away is much larger than it. The data were obtained in a study of identical twins listed by TCRdb under 2016. Study-wide context: The study deep-sequenced TCR alpha and beta repertoires from monozygotic twins, unrelated adults of various ages and cord blood to test whether fetal clonotypes persist. To rule out contamination, replicate twin experiments were performed at different times with different library preparation protocols.

Here is what the overall study found, with its caveats: Compared with coincidental sharing between unrelated individuals, out-of-frame TCR alpha sequences shared between twins showed an excess of sequences with low generation probability. Because the same donors could not be followed over many years, the conclusions depended on cross-sectional statistical analysis. Fewer insertions were carried by abundant cord blood beta clonotypes; a weaker similar trend was observed in young adult naive repertoires, while no such trend was observed in memory repertoires. The excess sharing between twins in beta out-of-frame sequences was weaker because fewer shared sequences reduced the signal-to-noise ratio. Out-of-frame TCR alpha sharing in monozygotic twins was systematically underestimated by recombination models, whereas sharing between unrelated individuals was in agreement with the recombination models. Zero-insertion analyses could be partly confounded by invariant T cells such as MAIT and iNKT, though diverse VJ usage argued against such confounding for most clonotypes.

Only healthy Caucasian donors were included. Three pairs of female monozygotic twins, all aged about 18 to 29 years, made up the twin cohort. Positive isolation kits from Invitrogen were used to isolate CD4+ and CD8+ T cell populations. Preparation of the library involved 5' RACE. Instrument on record: Illumina HiSeq 2000. A universal primer binding site was introduced by template switching, and a unique molecular identifier was present in the final cDNA, enabling accurate counting of TCR cDNA molecules. First-strand cDNA for TCR alpha and beta chains was synthesized from specific primers in the conserved constant-segment region. To control for contamination, each cDNA library was double barcoded with a SMART-Mk sample barcode plus Illumina barcodes. TruSeq adapter sequences, together with Illumina sample barcodes, were added in two successive PCR steps. TCR alpha and beta cDNA libraries were sequenced on the Illumina HiSeq platform with custom primers. Processing in the source paper ran as follows. MiGEC processed the raw reads to extract unique molecular identifiers, while MiXCR was used to determine the CDR3 positions. For each individual, recombination models were inferred using an EM algorithm with the repgenHMM and IGoR tools. Shared clonotype analysis was performed with the tcR package in R, normalizing sharing by the product of cloneset sizes. To study raw recombination free of thymic and clonal selection effects, out-of-frame nonproductive sequences were analyzed. In TCRdb, the public reads were trimmed at Q25 with fastp and aligned with MiXCR, with productive beta chains retained. Every CDR3 protein is listed once, alongside the most common genes and DNA of its rows. TCRdb, not the authors, supplied the V and J calls. The sample table contains 460,000 or so distinct CDR3 sequences; only one count was recorded for 14% of them. About 0.52% of the sample is taken by the ten largest.

Relative to germline, V is 0 bases shorter and J is 2 bases shorter, with 11 bases between their ends. The CDR3 contains 16 residues, cysteine and phenylalanine counted. Here the CDR3 DNA is all that survives: 48 bases in frame from base 1. CDR1 and CDR2, per the germline V gene, are LGHNA and YSLEER. The data also belong to a second study, concerning yellow fever vaccine responses in identical twins. That second report states: According to the authors, in identical twins the way T cells responded to vaccination appeared partly convergent and partly personalized. In the study, vaccine-responding T cell clones were precisely tracked in identical twins.

This chain is built from TRBV4-3 and TRBJ2-1, with TRBD1 tentatively as D gene (6 bases match). This receptor was taken from a woman aged 18-29 years in good health. The sequencing input was CD4+ T cells sorted from blood. The DNA reads TGCGCCAGCAGCCAAGAATCAGGGGACCCCTACAATGAGCAGTTCTTC. Translated, this is CASSQESGDPYNEQFF.